The rows below give T cell receptor beta chains drawn from one sample of a study of T cells after yellow fever vaccination. TCRdb independently ran MiXCR on the 5' RACE reads; one entry per CDR3 protein. Of 250,000 to 300,000 distinct CDR3 sequences in the sample, approximately 8% were seen once. Specimen: CD4+ T cells sorted from PBMCs, collected 5 days after the yellow fever booster vaccination. The receptors were sampled from a man between 18 and 35 years old who received the YFV17D yellow fever vaccine. The CDR3 runs from the conserved cysteine through the conserved F or W. Each record gives: clone size, V gene, CDR3 length, D gene, J gene, CDR3 protein, CDR3 DNA. A D gene is named only where the DNA matches it firmly. Size is stated for part of the rows, as once, few or many counts, or as a class when the clone is expanded.

>few|TRBV7-2|14|-|TRBJ1-6
CASSLTGTYSPLHF
TGTGCCAGCAGCTTAACAGGGACGTACTCACCCCTCCACTTT
>many|TRBV5-1|13|TRBD1|TRBJ2-1
CASRQGVRNEQFF
TGCGCCAGCAGACAGGGGGTTAGGAATGAGCAGTTCTTC
>many|TRBV7-2|16|-|TRBJ1-1
CASSFFSSIMNTEAFF
TGTGCCAGCAGCTTCTTTTCGTCCATCATGAACACTGAAGCTTTCTTT
>-|TRBV7-2|14|-|TRBJ1-5
CASSSQGGNQPQHF
TGTGCCAGCAGCTCACAGGGAGGTAATCAGCCCCAGCATTTT
>many|TRBV3-1|13|-|TRBJ2-1
CASSRTSANEQFF
TGTGCCAGCAGCCGGACGTCCGCCAATGAGCAGTTCTTC
>few|TRBV7-2|15|-|TRBJ1-3
CASSLGGLEGDTIYF
TGTGCCAGCAGCTTAGGGGGACTGGAGGGGGACACCATATATTTT
>few|TRBV18|15|TRBD2|TRBJ2-1
CASSPQRGSYNEQFF
TGTGCCAGCTCACCACAGCGGGGATCCTACAATGAGCAGTTCTTC
>-|TRBV7-2|13|TRBD2|TRBJ2-1
CASSRSGENEQFF
TGTGCCAGCAGCCGGAGCGGGGAGAATGAGCAGTTCTTC
>few|TRBV27|13|TRBD1|TRBJ2-3
CVSRGLGTDTQYF
TGTGTCAGCAGGGGGCTGGGCACAGATACGCAGTATTTT
>-|TRBV4-1|15|-|TRBJ1-1
CVSSPRGLVGTEAFF
TGCGTCAGCAGCCCCCGCGGTTTAGTAGGCACTGAAGCTTTCTTT
>many|TRBV7-2|13|TRBD2|TRBJ2-5
CASSFAGDETQYF
TGTGCCAGCAGCTTTGCGGGGGATGAGACCCAGTACTTC
>-|TRBV6-5|16|-|TRBJ1-2
CASSPTHPQPNYGYTF
TGTGCCAGCAGTCCCACTCACCCCCAACCTAACTATGGCTACACCTTC
>many|TRBV5-4|11|-|TRBJ2-7
CASSFTDEQYF
TGTGCCAGCAGTTTCACCGACGAGCAGTACTTC
>few|TRBV28|16|-|TRBJ1-5
CASSLGGSAPKLPQHF
TGTGCCAGCAGTTTGGGGGGTTCGGCCCCAAAGTTGCCCCAGCATTTT
>few|TRBV12-3/TRBV12-4|14|-|TRBJ1-2
CASSLTVFNYGYTF
TGTGCCAGCAGTTTGACAGTCTTTAACTATGGCTACACCTTC
>many|TRBV18|11|-|TRBJ2-5
CASSPSETQYF
TGTGCCAGCTCACCGTCCGAGACCCAGTACTTC
>few|TRBV28|16|-|TRBJ2-1
CASSLLGREAPNEQFF
TGTGCCAGCAGTTTATTGGGCAGGGAGGCCCCGAATGAGCAGTTCTTC
>few|TRBV5-1|14|TRBD1|TRBJ2-7
CASSREGTGYEQYF
TGCGCCAGCAGCCGAGAGGGGACAGGTTACGAGCAGTACTTC
>few|TRBV7-2|13|-|TRBJ2-3
CASSFGGAQSQYF
TGTGCCAGCAGCTTTGGGGGGGCCCAGTCGCAGTATTTT
>few|TRBV7-9|14|-|TRBJ2-3
CASSLDGAKDTQYF
TGTGCCAGCAGCTTAGATGGGGCGAAAGATACGCAGTATTTT
>many|TRBV5-1|16|TRBD1|TRBJ2-4
CASSSAPQGPKNIQYF
TGCGCCAGCAGCTCAGCACCACAGGGGCCTAAAAACATTCAGTACTTC
>many|TRBV2|10|-|TRBJ1-6
CASAANSLHF
TGTGCCAGCGCGGCTAATAGCCTCCACTTT
>-|TRBV11-2|18|-|TRBJ2-7
CASSLPAGRGTGGYEQYF
TGTGCCAGCAGCCTCCCGGCGGGACGGGGGACGGGTGGCTACGAGCAGTACTTC
>-|TRBV6-1|14|TRBD2|TRBJ2-1
CASRRAGGENEQFF
TGTGCCAGCAGGCGGGCGGGGGGGGAAAATGAGCAGTTCTTC
>many|TRBV6-2/TRBV6-3|13|-|TRBJ1-1
CASSYAGVTEAFF
TGTGCCAGCAGTTACGCAGGGGTGACTGAAGCTTTCTTT
>few|TRBV20-1|17|-|TRBJ2-4
CSARERGTSARYGIQYF
TGCAGTGCTAGAGAGAGAGGGACATCAGCCCGGTACGGCATTCAGTACTTC
>-|TRBV7-2|19|TRBD2|TRBJ2-1
CASSLAPQGLAGGPYEQFF
TGTGCCAGCAGCTTAGCGCCCCAAGGACTAGCGGGGGGGCCCTATGAGCAGTTCTTC
>-|TRBV20-1|14|TRBD1|TRBJ1-5
CSADRAGGNQPQHF
TGCAGTGCTGACAGGGCTGGGGGCAATCAGCCCCAGCATTTT
>-|TRBV20-1|12|-|TRBJ1-2
CSARFWDYGYTF
TGCAGTGCTAGGTTCTGGGACTATGGCTACACCTTC
>-|TRBV5-1|13|-|TRBJ2-3
CATHLEGTDTQYF
TGCGCCACTCATCTGGAGGGCACAGATACGCAGTATTTT
>-|TRBV12-3/TRBV12-4|14|-|TRBJ2-7
CASSSGVRSYEQYF
TGTGCCAGCAGTTCAGGGGTCAGGTCCTACGAGCAGTACTTC
>-|TRBV6-5|16|TRBD1|TRBJ1-4
CASSYWGQGVRRKLFF
TGTGCCAGCAGTTACTGGGGACAGGGAGTAAGGAGAAAACTGTTTTTT
>many|TRBV9|17|-|TRBJ1-3
CASSRAGPLYSGNTIYF
TGTGCCAGCAGCCGGGCAGGGCCCCTCTACTCTGGAAACACCATATATTTT
>-|TRBV5-1|14|-|TRBJ2-2
CASSEGQNTGELFF
TGCGCCAGCAGCGAGGGACAGAACACCGGGGAGCTGTTTTTT
>many|TRBV6-1|12|-|TRBJ2-7
CASSDRGYEQYF
TGTGCCAGCAGTGACAGAGGCTACGAGCAGTACTTC
>-|TRBV10-1|16|TRBD1|TRBJ2-7
CASKDPTGVYLSEQYF
TGCGCCAGCAAAGACCCGACAGGGGTGTATTTGAGCGAGCAGTACTTC
>-|TRBV5-1|13|-|TRBJ2-7
CASSSTLTPEQYF
TGCGCCAGCAGCTCTACACTTACCCCGGAGCAGTACTTC
>-|TRBV28|14|-|TRBJ2-2
CASTIGGWTGELFF
TGTGCCAGCACCATTGGGGGATGGACCGGGGAGCTGTTTTTT
>-|TRBV12-3/TRBV12-4|14|TRBD1|TRBJ2-2
CASTRTGPTGELFF
TGTGCCAGCACCCGGACAGGGCCCACCGGGGAGCTGTTTTTT